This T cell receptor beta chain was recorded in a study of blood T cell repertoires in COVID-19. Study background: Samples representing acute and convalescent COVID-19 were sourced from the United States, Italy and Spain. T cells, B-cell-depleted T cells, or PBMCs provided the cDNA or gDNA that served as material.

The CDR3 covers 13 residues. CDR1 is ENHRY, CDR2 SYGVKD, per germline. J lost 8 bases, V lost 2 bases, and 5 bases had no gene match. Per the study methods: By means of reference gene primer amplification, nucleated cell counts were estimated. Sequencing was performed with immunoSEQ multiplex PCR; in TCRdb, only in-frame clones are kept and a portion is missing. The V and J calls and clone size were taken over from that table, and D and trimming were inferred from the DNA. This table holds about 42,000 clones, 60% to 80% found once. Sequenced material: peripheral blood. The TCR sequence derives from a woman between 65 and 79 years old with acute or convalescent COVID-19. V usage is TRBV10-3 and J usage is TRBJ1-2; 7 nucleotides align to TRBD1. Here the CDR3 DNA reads TGTGCCATCAGTGAGGACAGGGTAGGGGGCTACACCTTC. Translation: CAISEDRVGGYTF.